A selection of T cell receptor beta chains follows, all from one sample in a study of T cell responses to AZD1222 COVID-19 vaccine. Sequenced by immunoSEQ multiplex PCR; TCRdb stores in-frame clones only, minus some. The sample lists 150,000 to 200,000 clones, over 85% occurring once. The source was peripheral blood, collected 28 days after the second dose of the MenACWY control vaccine. The receptors derive from an adult who received the MenACWY meningococcal vaccine as a control. Each CDR3 is given with its conserved first and last residue. The D gene is left open where the match is weak. Rows may omit the clone size; those that give it use once, few, many or a size class.

v_call	clone_size	j_call	d_call	cdr3_aa	cdr3_nt
TRBV18	.	TRBJ1-5	.	CASSVGPDSNQPQHF	TGTGCCAGCTCCGTCGGGCCAGATAGCAATCAGCCCCAGCATTTT
TRBV4-1	.	TRBJ2-1	.	CASKGELASYNEQFF	TGCGCCAGCAAAGGGGAACTAGCATCCTACAATGAGCAGTTCTTC
TRBV3-1/TRBV3-2	.	TRBJ2-2	.	CASALNTGELFF	TGTGCCAGCGCTTTGAACACCGGGGAGCTGTTTTTT
TRBV6-2/TRBV6-3	.	TRBJ2-3	.	CASSRRQRPRTDTQYF	TGTGCCAGCAGCCGCCGACAGCGTCCTCGCACAGATACGCAGTATTTT
TRBV28	.	TRBJ1-2	.	CASRGGATNYGYTF	TGTGCCAGCCGGGGCGGTGCAACTAACTATGGCTACACCTTC
TRBV10-3	.	TRBJ1-4	TRBD1	CAISGGQDNEKLFF	TGTGCCATCAGTGGGGGACAGGACAATGAAAAACTGTTTTTT
TRBV18	.	TRBJ2-2	.	CASSPRSVTTNTGELFF	TGTGCCAGCTCACCAAGGTCCGTGACAACGAACACCGGGGAGCTGTTTTTT
TRBV11-3	.	TRBJ1-3	.	CASKGVGGNTIYF	TGTGCCAGCAAGGGAGTAGGTGGAAACACCATATATTTT
TRBV27	once	TRBJ2-6	TRBD1	CASSRDRAGANVLTF	TGTGCCAGCAGCCGCGACAGGGCTGGGGCCAACGTCCTGACTTTC
TRBV9	.	TRBJ1-4	.	CASSVGGTPEKLFF	TGTGCCAGCAGCGTAGGCGGCACACCTGAAAAACTGTTTTTT
TRBV28	.	TRBJ1-2	.	CASTAERGNYGYTF	TGTGCCAGCACAGCGGAGAGGGGCAACTATGGCTACACCTTC
TRBV6-1	.	TRBJ1-2	TRBD1	CASSEMGQGAFYGYTF	TGTGCCAGCAGTGAAATGGGGCAGGGGGCGTTCTATGGCTACACCTTC
TRBV4-2	.	TRBJ1-3	TRBD1	CASSRLGRQGPGNTIYF	TGTGCCAGCAGCCGGCTAGGGCGACAGGGTCCTGGAAACACCATATATTTT
TRBV30	.	TRBJ2-7	TRBD2	CAWSVRAGGPHEQYF	TGTGCCTGGAGTGTAAGGGCGGGAGGACCCCACGAGCAGTACTTC
TRBV7-8	.	TRBJ1-5	.	CASSLRGGTAQPQHF	TGTGCCAGCAGCTTACGAGGAGGGACCGCTCAGCCCCAGCATTTT
TRBV9	.	TRBJ2-1	.	CASSVAPPGNNEQFF	TGTGCCAGCAGCGTAGCCCCCCCGGGGAACAATGAGCAGTTCTTC
TRBV11-3	once	TRBJ2-1	TRBD1	CASSLDSGTGKHNEQFF	TGTGCCAGCAGCTTAGATTCCGGGACAGGGAAACACAATGAGCAGTTCTTC
TRBV7-3	.	TRBJ1-2	.	CASSLTADYGYTF	TGTGCCAGCAGCTTGACCGCGGACTATGGCTACACCTTC
TRBV7-8	once	TRBJ1-5	TRBD1	CASSPDRVGQPQHF	TGTGCCAGCAGCCCCGACAGGGTCGGACAGCCCCAGCATTTT
TRBV7-7	once	TRBJ2-5	TRBD2	CASSASGLAGGAWVYF	TGTGCTAGCAGCGCCAGTGGTCTAGCGGGAGGGGCCTGGGTGTACTTC
TRBV5-1	once	TRBJ1-5	.	CASSATGVQPQHF	TGCGCCAGCAGCGCAACTGGGGTCCAGCCCCAGCATTTT
TRBV20-1	.	TRBJ1-2	.	CSASFGRGVGGYTF	TGCAGTGCTAGTTTTGGCAGGGGAGTCGGAGGCTACACCTTC
TRBV19	.	TRBJ1-5	TRBD1	CASKQGGGNQPQHF	TGTGCCAGTAAACAAGGGGGCGGCAATCAGCCCCAGCATTTT
TRBV27	.	TRBJ2-6	TRBD2	CASSFLRGSGNSGANVLTF	TGTGCCAGCAGTTTTCTTCGGGGTAGCGGGAACTCCGGGGCCAACGTCCTGACTTTC
TRBV15	.	TRBJ1-2	TRBD1	CATSRGRQGVSYGYTF	TGTGCCACCAGCAGAGGGAGACAGGGAGTCAGCTATGGCTACACCTTC
TRBV29-1	.	TRBJ1-1	.	CSVDPRGPEAFF	TGCAGCGTTGACCCCCGGGGTCCTGAAGCTTTCTTT
TRBV12-3/TRBV12-4	.	TRBJ2-2	.	CASSSGVGGELFF	TGTGCCAGCAGTTCAGGGGTGGGCGGGGAGCTGTTTTTT
TRBV27	.	TRBJ1-6	.	CASSLRGRDNSPLHF	TGTGCCAGCAGTCTAAGGGGCAGGGATAATTCACCCCTCCACTTT
TRBV7-2	once	TRBJ2-3	.	CASSPRTILDTQYF	TGTGCCAGCAGCCCCCGGACTATCTTGGATACGCAGTATTTT
TRBV5-1	.	TRBJ1-1	.	CASSLSGILRTEAFF	TGCGCCAGCAGCCTCTCAGGAATTTTGCGGACTGAAGCTTTCTTT
TRBV12-3/TRBV12-4	.	TRBJ1-2	.	CASRKQGYGYTF	TGTGCCAGCAGAAAACAGGGATACGGCTACACCTTC
TRBV7-8	.	TRBJ2-3	.	CASSESTDTQYF	TGTGCCAGCTCGGAAAGTACAGATACGCAGTATTTT
TRBV15	.	TRBJ2-1	TRBD1	CATRGQGADNEQFF	TGTGCCACCCGGGGACAGGGGGCGGACAATGAGCAGTTCTTC
TRBV7-8	.	TRBJ1-4	.	CASSPGARTNEKLFF	TGTGCCAGCAGCCCGGGGGCCCGCACTAATGAAAAACTGTTTTTT
TRBV28	.	TRBJ1-1	.	CASSIQPVSEAFF	TGTGCCAGCAGCATACAGCCTGTGTCTGAAGCTTTCTTT
TRBV7-2	.	TRBJ2-7	TRBD2	CASSPRTSGWDEQYF	TGTGCCAGCAGCCCTAGGACTAGCGGGTGGGACGAGCAGTACTTC
TRBV11-2	.	TRBJ2-5	TRBD1	CASTQGARETQYF	TGTGCCAGCACCCAGGGGGCGCGGGAGACCCAGTACTTC
TRBV18	.	TRBJ1-5	TRBD1	CASSSRTGDGGNQPQHF	TGTGCCAGCTCGTCCCGGACAGGGGACGGCGGCAATCAGCCCCAGCATTTT
TRBV24-1	.	TRBJ2-2	TRBD2	CATSRAGGNTGELFF	TGTGCCACCAGTCGAGCGGGGGGGAACACCGGGGAGCTGTTTTTT
TRBV24-1	.	TRBJ1-1	.	CATGKGTEAFF	TGTGCCACCGGGAAGGGCACTGAAGCTTTCTTT
TRBV27	.	TRBJ1-2	.	CASSPLGGRGYGYTF	TGTGCCAGCAGTCCCTTGGGGGGGCGGGGCTATGGCTACACCTTC
TRBV24-1	.	TRBJ2-1	TRBD1	CATMTGTGGGEQFF	TGTGCCACCATGACCGGGACAGGGGGAGGTGAGCAGTTCTTC
TRBV12-3/TRBV12-4	.	TRBJ1-2	.	CASSFTGNDGYTF	TGTGCCAGCAGTTTCACAGGGAACGACGGCTACACCTTC
TRBV25-1	.	TRBJ2-7	TRBD2	CASRGGGYEQYF	TGTGCCAGCCGTGGCGGGGGTTACGAGCAGTACTTC
TRBV6-1	.	TRBJ2-4	.	CASSDRLAKNIQYF	TGTGCCAGCAGTGACAGGCTAGCCAAAAACATTCAGTACTTC
TRBV5-1	.	TRBJ1-1	.	CASRPRQSMNTEAFF	TGCGCCAGCAGGCCCCGACAGTCAATGAACACTGAAGCTTTCTTT
TRBV7-3	.	TRBJ2-1	TRBD2	CASSYGLAGGPNEQFF	TGTGCCAGCAGCTACGGGCTAGCGGGAGGACCCAATGAGCAGTTCTTC
TRBV6-5	.	TRBJ1-1	.	CASSLLEGNTEAFF	TGTGCCAGCAGCCTCCTCGAGGGGAACACTGAAGCTTTCTTT
TRBV24-1	.	TRBJ2-5	.	CATSETTAQETQYF	TGTGCCACCAGTGAGACGACAGCCCAAGAGACCCAGTACTTC
TRBV19	.	TRBJ2-3	.	CASVGQTDTQYF	TGTGCCAGTGTGGGTCAAACAGATACGCAGTATTTT
TRBV5-1	.	TRBJ1-1	.	CASSLEGRGEAFF	TGCGCCAGCAGCTTGGAGGGTCGAGGTGAAGCTTTCTTT